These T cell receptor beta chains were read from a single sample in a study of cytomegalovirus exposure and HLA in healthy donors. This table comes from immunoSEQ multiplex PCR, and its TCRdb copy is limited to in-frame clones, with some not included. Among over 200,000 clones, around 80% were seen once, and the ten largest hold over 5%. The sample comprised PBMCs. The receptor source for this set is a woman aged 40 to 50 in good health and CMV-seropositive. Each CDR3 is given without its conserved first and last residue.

ASSLGGGNQPQH TRBV5-1
ASSQDPADSSYNEQF TRBV4-3
ASSQDLPQGGNTIY TRBV4-1
ASGSYRMGSNQPQH TRBV12-5
ASSLYGSLDTGELF TRBV7-6
ASSIRQGGYEQY TRBV19
AWNPGASGNTIY TRBV30
ASSPGTPAPYEQY TRBV27
ASSQDIALRPYEQY TRBV4-2
ASSPRQGSRQY TRBV11-3
AWSVLAGFSSYNEQF TRBV30
ASSSLDTGNYGYT TRBV27
SADSSSTEAF TRBV29-1
SVEEATAGANVLT TRBV29-1
ASSGVAGTEAF TRBV2
ASSANRGTNEKLF TRBV2
ASNSGVNYGYT TRBV2
ASSLDHRGRNTEAF TRBV5-1
ASSSNTGGWTEAF TRBV5-6
ASSLSGAGTGELF TRBV28
ASSSSGTREETQY TRBV7-3
ASSQGAAGYT TRBV19
ASSVGSGFNQPQH TRBV9
ASSAQGDGNTIY TRBV2
SVAGGPGYGYT TRBV29-1
AISDPSTFNYGYT TRBV10-3
ASSFRQGVDEQY TRBV7-9
ASSTYGSYGYT TRBV19
ASSTRGGSTDTQY TRBV11-2
SVGVSLFTEAF TRBV29-1
ASSLSREVIGYGYT TRBV13
ASCKELAGPLAKNIQY TRBV2
AISESRADTQY TRBV10-3
ASSLGHYKPQH TRBV7-8
ASSIPSQGRNEKLF TRBV19
AISESRAGANVLT TRBV10-3
ASSSALAAYNEQF TRBV7-3
ASSFGGGTLNTEAF TRBV5-1
ASSGTSGSLRQY TRBV6-5
ASSRTSGGAYEQY TRBV9
SVSYNTEAF TRBV29-1
ASSEFFAVADGLF TRBV6-1
ATSREPRDPEAF TRBV15
ASSDSSNTEAF TRBV6-1
ASSQEGQAPSYNSPLH TRBV4-1
ASSSLAELTDTQY TRBV19
ASSSTETVYEQY TRBV27
ASSPRQSMNTEAF TRBV4-2